This is a list of T cell receptor beta chains from one sample in a study of cytomegalovirus exposure and HLA in healthy donors. TCRdb's table, derived via immunoSEQ multiplex PCR, lists solely in-frame clones and lacks some. The data hold more than 95,000 clones, with about four fifths observed a single time. Sequenced input: PBMCs. These receptors were taken from a woman aged 40 to 49 in good health and CMV-seropositive. Each CDR3 is given with its conserved first and last residue. The order of the fields is clone size, D gene, CDR3 length, V gene, J gene, CDR3 protein, CDR3 DNA. D genes are given only for firm matches. Clone size is stated in some rows and not others, as once, few, many or a class when expanded.

>-|-|12|TRBV6-6|TRBJ2-7
CAHGDSSYEQYF
TGTGCCCATGGCGACTCCAGTTACGAGCAGTACTTC
>-|-|15|TRBV15|TRBJ1-3
CATSTGTYAGNTIYF
TGTGCCACCAGTACCGGGACTTACGCTGGAAACACCATATATTTT
>-|TRBD1|15|TRBV2|TRBJ1-5
CASSDRSGGDQPQHF
TGTGCCAGCAGTGATAGGTCAGGGGGCGATCAGCCCCAGCATTTT
>-|TRBD2|17|TRBV19|TRBJ2-7
CASSRTSRGGSSYEQYF
TGTGCCAGTAGTAGGACTAGCCGTGGCGGGAGCTCCTACGAGCAGTACTTC
>once|-|14|TRBV4-2|TRBJ1-1
CASSPGDLTPEAFF
TGTGCCAGCAGCCCAGGGGACCTGACCCCTGAAGCTTTCTTT
>-|-|15|TRBV6-5|TRBJ2-5
CASSYKVDRWETQYF
TGTGCCAGCAGTTATAAAGTCGACAGGTGGGAGACCCAGTACTTC
>-|-|14|TRBV7-9|TRBJ2-7
CASSPALTHYEQYF
TGTGCCAGCAGTCCCGCGCTCACCCACTACGAGCAGTACTTC
>-|-|14|TRBV2|TRBJ2-2
CASSERGNTGELFF
TGTGCCAGCAGTGAAAGGGGGAACACCGGGGAGCTGTTTTTT
>-|TRBD2|15|TRBV5-6|TRBJ2-5
CASSLRTSGRETQYF
TGTGCCAGCAGCTTAAGGACTAGCGGGAGAGAGACCCAGTACTTC
>-|TRBD2|15|TRBV9|TRBJ2-7
CASSPGTSGRDEQYF
TGTGCCAGCAGCCCCGGGACTAGCGGGAGGGATGAGCAGTACTTC
>once|TRBD1|16|TRBV10-3|TRBJ2-3
CAISESRTGVADTQYF
TGTGCCATCAGTGAGTCCCGGACAGGGGTGGCAGATACGCAGTATTTT
>few|-|15|TRBV7-3|TRBJ2-3
CASSLGPPRTDTQYF
TGTGCCAGCAGCTTAGGCCCGCCCCGCACAGATACGCAGTATTTT
>medium-sized|-|13|TRBV4-3|TRBJ1-1
CASSQVTGLVAFF
TGCGCCAGCAGCCAAGTAACGGGTTTAGTAGCTTTCTTT
>-|-|13|TRBV7-2|TRBJ2-4
CASGLLSKNIQYF
TGTGCCAGCGGGCTGTTGTCCAAAAACATTCAGTACTTC
>-|TRBD2|17|TRBV4-1|TRBJ2-7
CASSRDGTSGSRYEQYF
TGCGCCAGCAGCCGGGACGGGACTAGCGGGAGTAGGTACGAGCAGTACTTC
>-|TRBD2|18|TRBV5-1|TRBJ2-3
CASSWPRSGSLGTDTQYF
TGCGCCAGCAGCTGGCCTAGGAGCGGGAGTTTGGGCACAGATACGCAGTATTTT
>-|TRBD2|16|TRBV4-3|TRBJ2-1
CASSQDGPSGIGEQFF
TGCGCCAGCAGCCAAGATGGGCCTAGCGGGATTGGTGAGCAGTTCTTC
>-|TRBD2|14|TRBV6-1|TRBJ2-7
CASSLGTSGYEQYF
TGTGCCAGCAGCTTGGGGACTAGCGGTTACGAGCAGTACTTC
>-|TRBD2|15|TRBV19|TRBJ2-1
CASSITSGLYNEQFF
TGTGCCAGTAGTATAACTAGCGGGCTCTACAATGAGCAGTTCTTC
>-|-|12|TRBV7-8|TRBJ2-7
CASSSHSGEQYF
TGTGCCAGCAGCTCTCACAGTGGCGAGCAGTACTTC
>-|TRBD1|15|TRBV5-1|TRBJ1-1
CASSSVTGWQDEAFF
TGCGCCAGCAGCTCCGTGACAGGGTGGCAAGATGAAGCTTTCTTT
>few|TRBD2|16|TRBV4-1|TRBJ2-7
CASSQGGLAGQYEQYF
TGCGCCAGCAGCCAAGGCGGACTAGCGGGACAATACGAGCAGTACTTC
>few|-|12|TRBV28|TRBJ1-4
CASSSRDKKLFF
TGTGCCAGCAGTTCCCGGGACAAAAAACTGTTTTTT
>-|TRBD1|15|TRBV6-5|TRBJ1-4
CASSYSGRGHEKLFF
TGTGCCAGCAGTTACTCGGGCAGGGGGCATGAAAAACTGTTTTTT
>-|-|16|TRBV19|TRBJ2-1
CASSIAGVHSYNEQFF
TGTGCCAGTAGTATAGCGGGAGTACACTCCTACAATGAGCAGTTCTTC